This T cell receptor (beta chain) was recorded in a study of blood T cells in healthy people across ages. A second roughly 7 to 12 cycle PCR used barcoded and J-beta primers. TCRdb independently ran MiXCR on the 5' RACE reads; one entry per CDR3 protein. Of 790,000 or so distinct CDR3 sequences listed, roughly three fifths were seen once; the top ten hold approximately 24%. The CDR3 length is 15 residues. Germline V CDR1 and CDR2: KGHDR, SFDVKD. V shed 3 bases and J 11 bases; nucleotides not matched to a gene: 13. Sequenced sample: blood. The chain couples TRBV24-1 to TRBJ2-5, with 8 bases fitting TRBD1. The clonotype was recovered from a man between 35 and 55 years old in good health. CDR3 in amino acids: CATSDIGQGHNEQYF. The CDR3 nucleotides read TGTGCCACCAGTGATATCGGACAGGGACACAATGAGCAGTACTTC.